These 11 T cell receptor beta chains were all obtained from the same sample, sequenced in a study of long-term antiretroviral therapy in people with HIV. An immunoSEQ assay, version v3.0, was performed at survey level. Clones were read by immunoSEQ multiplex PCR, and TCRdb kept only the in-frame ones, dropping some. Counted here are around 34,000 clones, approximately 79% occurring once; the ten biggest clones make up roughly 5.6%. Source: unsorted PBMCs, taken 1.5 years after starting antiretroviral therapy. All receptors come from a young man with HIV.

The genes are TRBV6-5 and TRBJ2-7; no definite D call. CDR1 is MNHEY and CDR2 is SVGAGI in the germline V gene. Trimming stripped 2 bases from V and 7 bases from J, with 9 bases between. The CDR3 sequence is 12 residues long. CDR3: CASSYGRTEQYF. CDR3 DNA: TGTGCCAGCAGTTACGGCCGGACGGAGCAGTACTTC.

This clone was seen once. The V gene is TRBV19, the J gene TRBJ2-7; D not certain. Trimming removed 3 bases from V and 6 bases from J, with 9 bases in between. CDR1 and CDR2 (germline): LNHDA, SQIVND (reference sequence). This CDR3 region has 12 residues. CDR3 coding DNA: TGTGCCAGTAGTATCGGAGTTTCCGAGCAGTACTTC. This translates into CASSIGVSEQYF.

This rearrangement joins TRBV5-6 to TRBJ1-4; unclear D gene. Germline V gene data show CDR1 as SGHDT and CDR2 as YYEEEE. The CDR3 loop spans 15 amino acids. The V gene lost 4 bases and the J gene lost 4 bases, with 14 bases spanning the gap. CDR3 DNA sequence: TGTGCCAGCAGCCTCGTCGGCGGGGTTAATGAAAAACTGTTTTTT. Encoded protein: CASSLVGGVNEKLFF.

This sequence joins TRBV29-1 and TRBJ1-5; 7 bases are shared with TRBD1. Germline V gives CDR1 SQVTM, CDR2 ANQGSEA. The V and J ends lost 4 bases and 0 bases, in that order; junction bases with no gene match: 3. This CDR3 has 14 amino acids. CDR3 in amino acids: CSVGPGGSNQPQHF. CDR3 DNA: TGCAGCGTTGGGCCAGGGGGTAGCAATCAGCCCCAGCATTTT.

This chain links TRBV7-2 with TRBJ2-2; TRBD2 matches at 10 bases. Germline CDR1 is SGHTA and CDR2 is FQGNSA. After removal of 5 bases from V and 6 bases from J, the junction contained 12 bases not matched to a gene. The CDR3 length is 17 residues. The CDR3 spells CASSQRKAGGLAGELFF. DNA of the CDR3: TGTGCCAGCAGCCAGAGGAAAGCGGGAGGGCTTGCCGGGGAGCTGTTTTTT. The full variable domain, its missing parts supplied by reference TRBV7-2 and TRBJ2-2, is GAGVSQSPSNKVTEKGKDVELRCDPISGHTALYWYRQSLGQGLEFLIYFQGNSAPDKSGLPSDRFSAERTGGSVSTLTIQRTQQEDSAVYLCASSQRKAGGLAGELFFGEGSRLTVL.

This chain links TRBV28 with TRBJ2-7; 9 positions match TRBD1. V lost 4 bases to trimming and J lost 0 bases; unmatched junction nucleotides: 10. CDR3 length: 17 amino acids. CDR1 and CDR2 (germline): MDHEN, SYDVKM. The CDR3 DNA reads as TGTGCCAGCAGTTCCCCCTCCGGACAGGGGAGCTCCTACGAGCAGTACTTC. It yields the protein CASSSPSGQGSSYEQYF.

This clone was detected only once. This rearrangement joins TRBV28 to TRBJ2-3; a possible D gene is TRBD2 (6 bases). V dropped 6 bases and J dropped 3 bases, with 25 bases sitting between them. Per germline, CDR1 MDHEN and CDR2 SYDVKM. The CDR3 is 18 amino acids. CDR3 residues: CASRVGGEWGRGTDTQYF. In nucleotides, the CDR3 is TGTGCCAGCAGGGTGGGGGGAGAGTGGGGCCGAGGAACAGATACGCAGTATTTT.

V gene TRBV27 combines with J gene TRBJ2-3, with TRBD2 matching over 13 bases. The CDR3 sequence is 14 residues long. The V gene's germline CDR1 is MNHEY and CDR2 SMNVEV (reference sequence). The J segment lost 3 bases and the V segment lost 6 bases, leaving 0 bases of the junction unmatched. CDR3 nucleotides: TGTGCCAGCAGGACTAGCGGGAGGACAGATACGCAGTATTTT. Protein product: CASRTSGRTDTQYF.

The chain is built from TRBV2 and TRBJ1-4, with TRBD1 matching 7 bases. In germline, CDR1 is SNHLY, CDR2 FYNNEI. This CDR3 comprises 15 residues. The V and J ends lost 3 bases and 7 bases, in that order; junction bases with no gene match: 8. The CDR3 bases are TGTGCCAGCAGTGATTTGAGGGGGCAGGGTGAAAAACTGTTTTTT. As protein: CASSDLRGQGEKLFF.

This CDR3 is CASSPGNTEAFF. The CDR3 DNA is TGTGCCAGCAGCCCCGGGAACACTGAAGCTTTCTTT. The chain joins TRBV9 to TRBJ1-1; D remains unclear. From germline, CDR1 is SGDLS and CDR2 YYNGEE. There are 12 residues in the CDR3. V was cut by 4 bases and J by 1 base, with 5 bases left in between. The full variable domain, rest sourced from reference TRBV9 and TRBJ1-1, is DSGVTQTPKHLITATGQRVTLRCSPRSGDLSVYWYQQSLDQGLQFLIQYYNGEERAKGNILERFSAQQFPDLHSELNLSSLELGDSALYFCASSPGNTEAFFGQGTRLTVV.

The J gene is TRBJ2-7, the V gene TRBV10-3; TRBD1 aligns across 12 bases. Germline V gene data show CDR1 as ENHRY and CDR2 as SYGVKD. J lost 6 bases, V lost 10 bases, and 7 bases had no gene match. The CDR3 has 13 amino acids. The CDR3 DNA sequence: TGTGCCACCGCTGGGACAGGGGGCCTCGAGCAGTACTTC. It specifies CATAGTGGLEQYF.